This T cell receptor (beta chain) came from a study of beta chain features in type 1 diabetes. Overall study results and limits: In all four CD4+ subsets, TCRB CDR3 length was significantly, moderately reduced in type 1 diabetes.

Isolated RNA was reverse transcribed in full, so expressed TCRB transcripts were sequenced. TCRdb keeps only in-frame clones here, not all; method: immunoSEQ multiplex PCR. Here the sample spans about 300,000 clones, roughly 14% being singletons. Germline V gives CDR1 SGHTA, CDR2 FQGNSA. Trimming stripped 0 bases from V and 0 bases from J, with 6 bases between. This CDR3 is 14 amino acids long. Only a few counts were recorded for this clone. Its antigen remains unidentified. Other nucleotide sequences in the sample specify the same CDR3. The chain is built from TRBV7-2 and TRBJ2-7; maybe TRBD2 (6 bases). This sequence originates from a woman aged 18-29 years with type 1 diabetes. The sample comprised naive CD4+ T cells from blood. The CDR3 DNA is TGTGCCAGCAGCTTAGCGGGAGGCTCCTACGAGCAGTACGTC. Its protein product is CASSLAGGSYEQYV.